This T cell receptor beta chain came from a study of T cell responses to AZD1222 COVID-19 vaccine. Study-level findings and limits: Spike-specific TCR breadth and depth grew following two AZD1222 doses. Nearly half of spike-specific TCRs reportedly target unmutated variant regions. Of the AZD1222 recipients, only six were seropositive at baseline.

Profiled with immunoSEQ multiplex PCR; TCRdb holds only in-frame clones, not every one. The sample yields 140,000 to 150,000 clones, 90% to 95% seen once. This clone appeared once. Its antigen is still unknown. V was cut by 4 bases and J by 9 bases, with 16 bases left in between. CDR1 is KGHSH and CDR2 is LQKENI in the germline V gene. The CDR3 sequence is 14 residues long. V gene TRBV18 combines with J gene TRBJ1-5; D might be TRBD1 (5 bases). The sequence was collected from an adult in good health. The starting material was peripheral blood, obtained on day 0 of AZD1222 vaccination. CDR3 loop: CASSREDTTWPQHF. CDR3 sequence (DNA): TGTGCCAGCTCACGCGAGGACACCACATGGCCCCAGCATTTT.